The source of this T cell receptor beta chain is a study of blood T cell repertoires in COVID-19. The overall study: There were acute and convalescent COVID-19 samples, and they came from the United States, Italy and Spain. PBMCs, B-cell-depleted T cells, or T cells were the source of the cDNA or gDNA that made up the material.

Per the germline V gene, CDR1 is SGHDN and CDR2 is FVKESK. V trimming: 0 bases; J trimming: 7 bases; junction bases outside the gene matches: 8. The CDR3 spans 17 residues. Authors' analysis steps: It was from reference gene primer amplification that nucleated cell counts were estimated. Some clones are missing from TCRdb's copy, which holds only in-frame ones; the method was immunoSEQ multiplex PCR. V, J and clone size are those of that table, while D and trimming were read from the DNA. The sample has roughly 260,000 clones; 88% are singletons. The V call is TRBV14, the J call TRBJ1-6, with TRBD1 matching over 8 bases. The receptor was derived from a man aged 60-69 years who had recovered from COVID-19. Material for sequencing was peripheral blood. The CDR3 nucleotides read TGTGCCAGCAGCCAAGATCTTCAGGGGGCTTACAATTCACCCCTCCACTTT. Translating gives CASSQDLQGAYNSPLHF.